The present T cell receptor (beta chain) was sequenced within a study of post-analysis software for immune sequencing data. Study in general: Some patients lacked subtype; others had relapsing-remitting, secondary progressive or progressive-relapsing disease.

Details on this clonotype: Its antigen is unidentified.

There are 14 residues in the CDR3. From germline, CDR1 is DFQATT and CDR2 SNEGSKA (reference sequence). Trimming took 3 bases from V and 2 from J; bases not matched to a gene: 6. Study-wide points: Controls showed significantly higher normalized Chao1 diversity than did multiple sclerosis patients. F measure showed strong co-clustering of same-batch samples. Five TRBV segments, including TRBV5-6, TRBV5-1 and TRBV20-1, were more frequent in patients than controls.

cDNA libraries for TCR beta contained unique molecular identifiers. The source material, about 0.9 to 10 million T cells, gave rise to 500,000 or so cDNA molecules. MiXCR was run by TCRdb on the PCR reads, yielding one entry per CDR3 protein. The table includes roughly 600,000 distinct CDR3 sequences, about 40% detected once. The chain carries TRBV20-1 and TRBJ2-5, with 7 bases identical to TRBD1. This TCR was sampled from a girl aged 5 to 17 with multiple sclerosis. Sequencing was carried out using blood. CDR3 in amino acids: CSASPGQIQETQYF. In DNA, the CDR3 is TGCAGTGCTAGCCCGGGACAGATACAAGAGACCCAGTACTTC.